This TCR beta chain was profiled in a study of shared T cell receptors in the human thymus. The CDR3 is 13 amino acids. CDR1 and CDR2 (germline): KGHSH, LQKENI. To note about this clone: One end of the junction fails to match germline, which may point to a read error.

Sequenced by immunoSEQ multiplex PCR; TCRdb stores in-frame clones only, minus some. The table records more than 300,000 clones, 85% to 95% of them present only once. Material for sequencing was thymocytes. V and J are TRBV18 and TRBJ2-4; no clear D. The TCR originated in a human donor. CDR3: CASSPSALHGLDF. The CDR3 nucleotides read TGTGCCAGCTCACCATCGGCCTTGCATGGTTTAGACTTC.